This TCR beta chain emerged from a study of T cells after yellow fever vaccination. General observations from the study: Though weaker, the secondary response peaked faster, on day 5 versus 15. CD4 and CD8 compartments shared a small share of clonotypes, likely from convergent recombination. Post-booster repertoires again held most primary-vaccination clones (approximately 96% CD4, approximately 90% CD8).

In regard to this clonotype: Its specificity is not known.

For TCR, cDNA came from 5'RACE template switching, which added a universal primer site and UMIs. TCRdb itself ran the 5' RACE reads through MiXCR, one entry per CDR3 protein. The sample shows around 320,000 distinct CDR3 sequences, roughly 9% of them seen only once. The source material was CD4+ T cells sorted from PBMCs, sampled 5 days after the yellow fever booster vaccination. This clonotype was sampled from a man between 18 and 29 years old who received the YFV17D yellow fever vaccine.

In DNA form, the CDR3 reads TGCGCCAGCAGCTTCTCGGGGGGCGGACAGCCCCAGCATTTT. It yields the protein CASSFSGGGQPQHF. The V gene is TRBV5-1, the J gene TRBJ1-5; TRBD1 might be the D (6 bases). The CDR3 loop spans 14 amino acids. From germline, CDR1 is SGHRS and CDR2 YFSETQ. V was trimmed by 2 bases and J by 7 bases, leaving 13 bases between them.